Shown below are 20 T cell receptor beta chains from a single sample sequenced in a study of graft-versus-host responses after intestinal transplantation. The table came from immunoSEQ multiplex PCR; TCRdb's copy has only in-frame clones and leaves some out. Here the sample spans more than 90,000 clones, around nine tenths being singletons. These receptors' antigens are unknown. The sequencing here drew on unstimulated CD4+ T cells sorted from spleen or lymph node cells, taken before transplant. The source of these receptors is a human donor who was the organ donor for an intestinal transplant.

The rearrangement uses TRBV9 and TRBJ1-3; D is possibly TRBD1 (5 bases). Germline V CDR1 and CDR2: SGDLS, YYNGEE. This CDR3 region has 12 residues. The V and J ends lost 5 bases and 3 bases respectively, with 6 bases between them. CDR3 sequence (DNA): TGTGCCAGCAGGGGGGTTGGAAACACCATATATTTT. Translating gives CASRGVGNTIYF. Complete variable domain (other parts from reference TRBV9 and TRBJ1-3): DSGVTQTPKHLITATGQRVTLRCSPRSGDLSVYWYQQSLDQGLQFLIQYYNGEERAKGNILERFSAQQFPDLHSELNLSSLELGDSALYFCASRGVGNTIYFGEGSWLTVV.

The V and J genes are TRBV6-5 and TRBJ1-1, with D unresolved. The V and J ends lost 2 bases and 1 base respectively, with 5 bases between them. The germline CDR1 and CDR2 sequences are MNHEY and SVGAGI. The CDR3 loop spans 13 amino acids. The DNA of the CDR3 is TGTGCCAGCAGTTACGCAGGGAACACTGAAGCTTTCTTT. Translation gives CASSYAGNTEAFF.

The gene calls are TRBV5-1 and TRBJ2-7, with TRBD2 matching 12 bases. Germline V gene lookup returns CDR1 SGHRS and CDR2 YFSETQ. This CDR3 region has 15 residues. The junction had 5 bases not matched to a gene; V was cut back by 3 bases and J by 4 bases. CDR3 region: CASSWTSGAIYEQYF. CDR3 coding DNA: TGCGCCAGCAGCTGGACTAGCGGGGCTATATACGAGCAGTACTTC. The full variable domain, in which reference TRBV5-1 and TRBJ2-7 provide the parts outside the CDR3, is KAGVTQTPRYLIKTRGQQVTLSCSPISGHRSVSWYQQTPGQGLQFLFEYFSETQRNKGNFPGRFSGRQFSNSRSEMNVSTLELGDSALYLCASSWTSGAIYEQYFGPGTRLTVT.

This chain uses TRBV28 with TRBJ2-2; D perhaps matches TRBD1 (5 bases). V gave up 6 bases and J gave up 4 bases, with 9 bases separating them. Germline CDR1 MDHEN, CDR2 SYDVKM. This CDR3 has 13 amino acids. The CDR3 sequence is CASRLQGTGELFF. Here the CDR3 DNA reads TGTGCCAGCAGACTCCAGGGCACCGGGGAGCTGTTTTTT.

This clone is a singleton in its sample. The chain combines TRBV30 with TRBJ1-3, with a possible D match to TRBD1 (6 bases). V was pared by 4 bases and J by 0 bases, with 19 bases between. The CDR3 length is 17 residues. CDR1 and CDR2 (germline): GTSNPN, SVGIG (reference sequence). The CDR3 nucleotides are TGTGCCTGGAAAGGAGTGAGGGGGTCCCTCTCTGGAAACACCATATATTTT. Encoded protein: CAWKGVRGSLSGNTIYF.

This clone was counted only a few times. This chain connects TRBV2 to TRBJ2-7; 10 positions agree with TRBD2. Looked up from germline, CDR1 is SNHLY and CDR2 is FYNNEI. With 2 bases clipped from V and 7 bases from J, the junction kept 8 bases outside the gene matches. This CDR3 region has 15 residues. CDR3 bases: TGTGCCAGCAGTGAAAGTCGCCTAGCGGGAGTTGAGCAGTACTTC. It is translated as CASSESRLAGVEQYF.

V usage is TRBV20-1 and J usage is TRBJ2-7, with D perhaps matching TRBD2 (5 bases). Trimming cost V 3 bases and J 2 bases, with 5 bases left between them. The CDR3 has 11 amino acids. Looked up from germline, CDR1 is DFQATT and CDR2 is SNEGSKA (reference sequence). Written as DNA, the CDR3 is TGCAGTGCTAGGGAGGCCTACGAGCAGTACTTC. This translates into CSAREAYEQYF.

This chain uses TRBV29-1 with TRBJ2-7; 8 bases map to TRBD2. Germline CDR1 reads SQVTM; CDR2 reads ANQGSEA. CDR3 size: 12 residues. Trimming took 5 bases from V and 2 from J; bases not matched to a gene: 2. As DNA, the CDR3 is TGCAGCGTTCGAGCGGGGGCCTACGAGCAGTACTTC. Translation: CSVRAGAYEQYF.

The CDR3 coding sequence is TGTGCCAGCAGCAACCCGGGTTCGATAGCCAAAAACATTCAGTACTTC. Amino acid sequence: CASSNPGSIAKNIQYF. The V gene is TRBV11-2, the J gene TRBJ2-4, with D unclear. Trimming shortened V by 5 bases and J by 0 bases, and 14 bases separated the two germline ends. Germline CDR1 and CDR2: SGHAT and FQNNGV. The CDR3 spans 16 residues.

The rearrangement joins TRBV5-8 to TRBJ2-5; 12 nucleotides match TRBD2. This CDR3 region has 16 residues. CDR1 is SGHTS, CDR2 YDEGEE, per germline. V trimming: 4 bases; J trimming: 5 bases; junction bases outside the gene matches: 9. DNA for the CDR3: TGTGCCAGCAGCCCCGGGACTAGCGGGTGGTTGGAGACCCAGTACTTC. This codes for CASSPGTSGWLETQYF. The variable domain in full, completed from reference TRBV5-8 and TRBJ2-5, reads EAGVTQSPTHLIKTRGQQATLRCSPISGHTSVYWYQQALGLGLQFLLWYDEGEERNRGNFPPRFSGRQFPNYSSELNVNALELEDSALYLCASSPGTSGWLETQYFGPGTRLLVL.

J is TRBJ1-1 and V is TRBV21-1. TRBV21-1 is described as a pseudogene. The CDR3 covers 15 residues. The CDR3 protein is CASSKVRTGLPEAFF. CDR3 bases: TGTGCCAGCAGCAAAGTGCGTACGGGTCTCCCTGAAGCTTTCTTT.

The gene calls are TRBV9 and TRBJ1-3, with no clear D. The CDR3 sequence is 15 residues long. The V gene's germline CDR1 is SGDLS and CDR2 YYNGEE. Trimming left V 0 bases short and J 0 bases short, with 7 bases between. The CDR3 loop reads CASSVGINSGNTIYF. The CDR3 nucleotides are TGTGCCAGCAGCGTAGGGATTAACTCTGGAAACACCATATATTTT.

The chain uses TRBV18 and TRBJ2-5; unclear D gene. Germline-derived CDR1 and CDR2 are KGHSH and LQKENI. The CDR3 extends over 14 amino acids. Trimming took 3 bases from V and 2 from J, leaving 10 bases between them. The CDR3 nucleotides are TGTGCCAGCTCACCGACCGACTCGCAAGAGACCCAGTACTTC. Translated, it gives CASSPTDSQETQYF.

V usage is TRBV27 and J usage is TRBJ1-1, with 8 bases aligning to TRBD1. The CDR3 length is 13 residues. Trimming removed 4 bases from V and 5 bases from J; junction bases left unmatched: 3. The germline V gene encodes CDR1 MNHEY and CDR2 SMNVEV (reference sequence). CDR3 DNA sequence: TGTGCCAGCAGTTACAGGGGGTGGACTGAAGCTTTCTTT. Its protein is CASSYRGWTEAFF.

This clone was counted a single time. The CDR3 sequence: CASSELAGVGEQFF. The CDR3 DNA reads as TGTGCCAGCAGTGAACTAGCGGGAGTAGGGGAGCAGTTCTTC. The rearrangement joins TRBV2 to TRBJ2-1, with 10 bases identical to TRBD2. Unmatched junction bases numbered 5, after V lost 2 bases and J lost 10 bases. The CDR3 length is 14 residues. CDR1 and CDR2 from the germline V gene are SNHLY and FYNNEI.

Of note for this clone: The junction does not match germline at one end; this may be a read error. The chain has TRBV28 and TRBJ1-2; D is unresolved. CDR1 and CDR2 (germline): MDHEN, SYDVKM. This CDR3 has 10 residues. CDR3 sequence (DNA): TGCGTCGCCGGCGGACGTGGCTACACCTTC. It yields the protein CVAGGRGYTF.

The gene calls are TRBV20-1 and TRBJ2-3; D is unclear. The CDR3 covers 10 residues. Trimming cost V 3 bases and J 8 bases, with 6 bases left between them. Germline V gives CDR1 DFQATT, CDR2 SNEGSKA (reference sequence). CDR3: CSASIATQYF. The CDR3 coding sequence is TGCAGTGCTAGTATAGCTACGCAGTATTTT.

The V call is TRBV12-5, the J call TRBJ2-7; TRBD2 agrees at 7 bases. The junction had 7 bases not matched to a gene; V was cut back by 0 bases and J by 2 bases. Germline V gives CDR1 LGHNT, CDR2 FRNRAP. This CDR3 comprises 16 residues. DNA of the CDR3: TGTGCTAGTGGTTTGGTGGGACTTCGGGGGGCCTACGAGCAGTACTTC. It is translated as CASGLVGLRGAYEQYF.

The gene calls are TRBV9 and TRBJ2-1, with no clear D. From germline, CDR1 is SGDLS and CDR2 YYNGEE. The V end was cut by 1 base, the J end by 3 bases, with 11 bases between. The length of the CDR3 is 15 residues. The CDR3 nucleotides are TGTGCCAGCAGCGTACTAGTAGAAAGCTACAATGAGCAGTTCTTC. Translated: CASSVLVESYNEQFF.

The CDR3 DNA sequence: TGTGCCAGCAGCGTAGCTAGCGGGAGCGCAGATACGCAGTATTTT. As protein: CASSVASGSADTQYF. The chain recombines TRBV9 with TRBJ2-3, with TRBD2 matching over 10 bases. This CDR3 has 15 residues. Germline V gene lookup returns CDR1 SGDLS and CDR2 YYNGEE. The V gene end was trimmed by 0 bases and the J gene end by 4 bases; junction bases not matched to a gene: 2. Complete variable domain (other parts from reference TRBV9 and TRBJ2-3): DSGVTQTPKHLITATGQRVTLRCSPRSGDLSVYWYQQSLDQGLQFLIQYYNGEERAKGNILERFSAQQFPDLHSELNLSSLELGDSALYFCASSVASGSADTQYFGPGTRLTVL.